This TCR beta chain was identified during a study of blood T cell repertoires in COVID-19. Authors' methods: Nucleated cell counts were estimated from reference gene primer amplification. TCRdb's copy holds only in-frame clones and misses some; the assay was immunoSEQ multiplex PCR. That table furnishes V, J and clone size, whereas the DNA furnished D and trimming. The profile shows around 140,000 clones, about 92% of them singletons. Germline V gene sequence: CDR1 SGHDT, CDR2 YYEEEE. The CDR3 sequence is 15 residues long. Trimming cost V 4 bases and J 3 bases; bases outside gene matches: 8. This sequence was found in a human donor in a cohort sampled during active COVID-19. The sequenced material came from peripheral blood. The chain uses TRBV5-6 and TRBJ2-3; 7 bases fit TRBD2. The CDR3 here is CASSPSAGLTDTQYF. The DNA for the CDR3 is TGTGCCAGCAGCCCTTCGGCGGGACTAACAGATACGCAGTATTTT.